Shown below are 30 T cell receptor beta chains from a single sample sequenced in a study of type 1 regulatory T cells (dated by TCRdb to the early 2020s). The antigens for these receptors are not known. These reads were obtained on an Illumina MiSeq. TCRdb ran its own pipeline on the public reads, namely fastp trimming at Q25 and MiXCR clone calling, and kept in-frame beta chains. A single entry per CDR3 protein holds the most common genes and DNA from its merged rows. Counted in this sample were approximately 77,000 distinct CDR3 sequences; more than 20% of them appeared once. The ten most abundant clones make up 8% to 9% of the sample. What the authors observed across the whole study: A more restricted TCR repertoire was observed in Tr1 cells than in non-Tr1 cells, and this restriction was interpreted in the study as alloantigen-induced clonal expansion.

The source material was cultured type 1 regulatory T (Tr1) cells, either the whole culture or a sorted fraction (not recorded which). The meaning of the sample's cell subset or site label: type 1 regulatory T cells sorted from the T-allo10 product. The origin of the receptors is a human donor in good health.

The chain links TRBV6-6 to TRBJ1-4; tentatively, D is TRBD1 (5 bases). There are 17 residues in the CDR3. Germline assignment: CDR1 MNHNY and CDR2 SVGAGI (reference sequence). V lost 6 bases and J 11 bases, leaving 28 bases between the germline ends. CDR3 DNA sequence: TGTGCCAGCAGGGAGGGTCACAGGTGGACTCAACTAATGAAACTGTTTTTT. It specifies CASREGHRWTQLMKLFF.

The chain combines TRBV5-1 with TRBJ2-1; 9 bases are a match to TRBD1. In germline, CDR1 is SGHRS, CDR2 YFSETQ. J lost 9 bases, V lost 4 bases, and 17 bases had no gene match. The CDR3 extends over 17 amino acids. DNA of the CDR3: TGCGCCAGCAGCCCTGGTGACAGAGGGACAGGGTGGGCTGAGCAGTTCTTC. It encodes CASSPGDRGTGWAEQFF.

The chain couples TRBV19 to TRBJ2-2; D is perhaps TRBD2 (6 bases). The germline V and J ends were trimmed by 2 bases and 6 bases, with 13 bases remaining between them. Germline values: CDR1 LNHDA, CDR2 SQIVND (reference sequence). The CDR3 spans 15 residues. CDR3 residues: CASSIIGRTPGELFF. The CDR3 DNA is TGTGCCAGTAGTATAATCGGGAGAACCCCCGGGGAGCTGTTTTTT.

The chain combines TRBV5-1 with TRBJ1-5; tentative D call: TRBD1 (5 bases). In germline, CDR1 is SGHRS, CDR2 YFSETQ. With 1 base removed from V and 6 bases from J, the gap between germline ends came to 8 bases. The CDR3 has 13 residues. CDR3 nucleotides: TGCGCCAGCAGCTTGAAGCAGGGTCAGCCCCAGCATTTT. It translates to CASSLKQGQPQHF. Full variable domain (missing parts from reference TRBV5-1 and TRBJ1-5): KAGVTQTPRYLIKTRGQQVTLSCSPISGHRSVSWYQQTPGQGLQFLFEYFSETQRNKGNFPGRFSGRQFSNSRSEMNVSTLELGDSALYLCASSLKQGQPQHFGDGTRLSIL.

Only a few counts were recorded for this clonotype. The chain employs TRBV7-2 and TRBJ2-1; 8 nucleotides line up with TRBD2. Trimming cost V 5 bases and J 9 bases; bases outside gene matches: 9. The germline CDR1 and CDR2 sequences are SGHTA and FQGNSA. The CDR3 runs 14 residues. The CDR3 sequence is CASSRRLASSEQFF. The CDR3, as DNA: TGTGCCAGCAGCCGAAGACTAGCGTCGTCTGAGCAGTTCTTC.

The table lists this clonotype with a few counts. The gene calls are TRBV5-1 and TRBJ2-7; D is unresolved. Trimming left V 5 bases short and J 0 bases short, with 6 bases between. This CDR3 is 12 amino acids long. Germline V lookup: CDR1 SGHRS, CDR2 YFSETQ. The CDR3 bases are TGCGCCAGCAGGGACGGCTCCTACGAGCAGTACTTC. Protein sequence: CASRDGSYEQYF.

The chain links TRBV5-1 to TRBJ2-5; 8 bases match TRBD1. From germline, CDR1 is SGHRS and CDR2 YFSETQ. Trimming at V came to 5 bases and at J to 1 base, leaving 10 bases not matched to a gene. The CDR3 has 16 amino acids. CDR3 nucleotides: TGCGCCAGCAGTCCTAGACCGGGACAGGCCCAAGAGACCCAGTACTTC. Its translation is CASSPRPGQAQETQYF.

The chain has TRBV6-1 and TRBJ2-5; 11 bases are shared with TRBD2. V was clipped by 11 bases and J by 4 bases; unmatched bases: 6. The CDR3 covers 13 residues. The germline V gene encodes CDR1 MNHNS and CDR2 SASEGT. In DNA form, the CDR3 reads TGTGCCGCCCGTACTAGCGGGAGAGAGACCCAGTACTTC. It encodes CAARTSGRETQYF.

This clonotype was observed a handful of times. V is TRBV6-1 and J is TRBJ2-3; no clear D. V lost 8 bases to trimming and J lost 1 base, with 7 bases between them. This CDR3 has 12 amino acids. Germline CDR1 and CDR2: MNHNS and SASEGT. The CDR3 DNA reads TGTGCCAGCGATCCGCGCACAGATACGCAGTATTTT. Its translation: CASDPRTDTQYF.

The sample holds many counts of this clonotype. CDR3 sequence: CASSPRSNTGELFF. CDR3 in DNA: TGCGCCAGCAGCCCCCGCTCGAACACCGGGGAGCTGTTTTTT. The rearrangement uses TRBV5-1 and TRBJ2-2, with no clear D. The CDR3 runs 14 residues. V was clipped by 4 bases and J by 0 bases, with 7 bases between them. Germline V lookup: CDR1 SGHRS, CDR2 YFSETQ.

This clonotype was seen ten or more times. The chain carries TRBV20-1 and TRBJ2-7; 7 bases match TRBD1. There are 13 residues in the CDR3. Per the germline V gene, CDR1 is DFQATT and CDR2 is SNEGSKA (reference sequence). The trim removed 8 bases at V and 1 base at J, leaving 8 bases unmatched. CDR3 sequence reads: CSPTRDSSYEQYF. The CDR3 bases are TGCAGTCCCACCCGGGACAGTTCCTACGAGCAGTACTTC.

This clonotype was observed many times. The V call is TRBV12-3 or TRBV12-4, the J call TRBJ2-3; D uncertain. CDR3 size: 11 residues. Trimming cost V 6 bases and J 2 bases, with 3 bases left between them. In DNA form, the CDR3 reads TGTGCCAGCAGCCTCACAGATACGCAGTATTTT. It codes for CASSLTDTQYF.

This sequence joins TRBV5-1 and TRBJ2-3; D unclear. In germline, CDR1 is SGHRS, CDR2 YFSETQ. The germline V and J ends were trimmed by 0 bases and 2 bases, with 10 bases remaining between them. This CDR3 contains 15 residues. The CDR3 sequence is CASSLDGVDTDTQYF. The CDR3 DNA is TGCGCCAGCAGCTTGGATGGGGTAGACACAGATACGCAGTATTTT.

This clonotype is labeled as medium-sized (0.01 to 0.1%). The chain carries TRBV18 and TRBJ1-1; D is uncertain. CDR1 KGHSH and CDR2 LQKENI come from the germline V gene. This CDR3 contains 13 residues. V lost 3 bases and J lost 4, with 9 bases in between. The DNA for the CDR3 is TGTGCCAGCTCACCCAACCACGGCACTGAAGCTTTCTTT. Translating it yields CASSPNHGTEAFF.

This clonotype showed up just a few times. The chain joins TRBV7-3 to TRBJ1-1; 9 nucleotides agree with TRBD1. Germline values: CDR1 SGHTA, CDR2 FQGTGA. The V gene end was trimmed by 4 bases and the J gene end by 6 bases; junction bases not matched to a gene: 12. This CDR3 contains 16 residues. This chain's CDR3 is CASSSGQGTRASEAFF. The CDR3 nucleotides are TGTGCCAGCAGCTCCGGACAGGGGACAAGGGCGTCTGAAGCTTTCTTT.

The CDR3 sequence: CSARGRAKFNLYEQYF. CDR3 DNA: TGCAGTGCTAGAGGGCGGGCAAAGTTTAACTTGTACGAGCAGTACTTC. V gene TRBV20-1 combines with J gene TRBJ2-7, with D perhaps matching TRBD2 (5 bases). CDR3 length equals 16 residues. V was cut by 1 base and J by 4 bases, with 20 bases left in between. The V gene's germline CDR1 is DFQATT and CDR2 SNEGSKA (reference sequence).

This clonotype has just a few counts. The chain carries TRBV20-1 and TRBJ2-7; the D gene could be TRBD1 or TRBD2 (5 bases each). The CDR3 spans 16 residues. Germline assignment: CDR1 DFQATT and CDR2 SNEGSKA (reference sequence). Trimming took 3 bases from V and 5 from J, leaving 23 bases between them. As DNA, the CDR3 is TGCAGTGCTAGGAAGCAAGGGACCCATGTGGGGAACGAGCAGTACTTC. Translated, it gives CSARKQGTHVGNEQYF.

This clonotype appeared many times. This rearrangement joins TRBV28 to TRBJ2-4; D ambiguous. V was clipped by 8 bases and J by 0 bases, with 8 bases between them. CDR1 MDHEN and CDR2 SYDVKM come from the germline V gene. The CDR3 runs 13 residues. CDR3 region: CASEEAAKNIQYF. The DNA for the CDR3 is TGTGCCAGCGAAGAGGCAGCCAAAAACATTCAGTACTTC.

This clonotype came up a few times. The chain is built from TRBV30 and TRBJ2-6; no definite D call. CDR3 length equals 14 residues. CDR1 is GTSNPN, CDR2 SVGIG, per germline (reference sequence). The V end was cut by 4 bases, the J end by 0 bases, with 7 bases between. The DNA of the CDR3 is TGTGCCTGGAAGTCGGTCTCTGGGGCCAACGTCCTGACTTTC. As protein: CAWKSVSGANVLTF.

The chain combines TRBV12-3 or TRBV12-4 with TRBJ2-3; unclear D gene. CDR3 size: 13 residues. Trimming cost V 6 bases and J 5 bases, with 12 bases left between them. The DNA for the CDR3 is TGTGCCAGCAGCCCTATGGGCAGAGATACGCAGTATTTT. Translation: CASSPMGRDTQYF.

There are a few counts of this clonotype. The V gene is TRBV20-1, the J gene TRBJ2-1; 9 nucleotides align to TRBD2. After removal of 6 bases from V and 3 bases from J, the junction contained 9 bases not matched to a gene. The CDR3 consists of 15 residues. Germline V gives CDR1 DFQATT, CDR2 SNEGSKA (reference sequence). CDR3 residues: CSAPGGGGRYNEQFF. Written as DNA, the CDR3 is TGCAGTGCCCCAGGCGGGGGGGGCCGCTACAATGAGCAGTTCTTC.

This clonotype was seen repeatedly, ten times or more. The chain is built from TRBV27 and TRBJ1-4; D call uncertain. The length of the CDR3 is 15 residues. The germline V gene encodes CDR1 MNHEY and CDR2 SMNVEV (reference sequence). Trimming took off 5 bases at V and 0 bases at J, with 10 bases between the two ends. In DNA, the CDR3 is TGTGCCAGCAGTAAGAGGGCGACAACTAATGAAAAACTGTTTTTT. This translates into CASSKRATTNEKLFF.

This clonotype has a handful of counts. This chain uses TRBV12-3 or TRBV12-4 with TRBJ2-2, with TRBD2 identical over 7 bases. This CDR3 is built from 14 residues. Losses at the gene ends were 2 bases for V and 7 bases for J; bases not matched to a gene: 4. The CDR3 nucleotides are TGTGCCAGCAGTTTATGGGAGGGCCACGGGGAGCTGTTTTTT. Residues: CASSLWEGHGELFF.

This chain joins TRBV3-1 and TRBJ2-6, with no clear D. The germline V gene encodes CDR1 LGHDT and CDR2 YNNKEL (reference sequence). The ends were cut back, 2 bases at V and 0 bases at J, with 8 bases in the middle. CDR3 length equals 16 residues. The CDR3 sequence is CASSQSVDSGANVLTF. Written as DNA, the CDR3 is TGTGCCAGCAGCCAATCAGTCGACTCTGGGGCCAACGTCCTGACTTTC.

This clonotype was seen ten or more times. The J gene is TRBJ2-2, the V gene TRBV7-8; 9 bases match TRBD1. CDR1 and CDR2 from the germline V gene are SGHVS and FQNEAQ. The CDR3 runs to 15 residues. V dropped 5 bases and J dropped 4; count of bases not matched to a gene: 5. This CDR3 is CASSHRDRATGELFF. As DNA, the CDR3 is TGTGCCAGCAGCCACCGGGACAGGGCCACCGGGGAGCTGTTTTTT. Combining the CDR3 with reference TRBV7-8 and TRBJ2-2 gives the whole variable domain GAGVSQSPRYKVAKRGQDVALRCDPISGHVSLFWYQQALGQGPEFLTYFQNEAQLDKSGLPSDRFFAERPEGSVSTLKIQRTQQEDSAVYLCASSHRDRATGELFFGEGSRLTVL.

This clonotype came up a few times. This sequence joins TRBV27 and TRBJ2-2; D remains ambiguous. This CDR3 has 15 amino acids. Germline loops: CDR1 MNHEY, CDR2 SMNVEV (reference sequence). V was pared by 3 bases and J by 3 bases, with 11 bases between. The CDR3 nucleotides are TGTGCCAGCAGTTTTTCAGGCCAATACACCGGGGAGCTGTTTTTT. This sequence encodes CASSFSGQYTGELFF.

The V and J genes are TRBV30 and TRBJ1-5, with D possibly matching TRBD1 (5 bases). Germline V gene sequence: CDR1 GTSNPN, CDR2 SVGIG (reference sequence). The CDR3 runs to 14 residues. The CDR3 DNA reads as TGTGGCCCGTCGAAGGGGAATGGTTATCAGCCCCAGCATTTT. Its translation is CGPSKGNGYQPQHF.

This chain connects TRBV14 to TRBJ2-2, with no clear D. Germline V gives CDR1 SGHDN, CDR2 FVKESK. This CDR3 is built from 14 residues. The V and J ends lost 4 bases and 5 bases respectively, with 11 bases between them. The CDR3 is CASSRLDGTGELFF. CDR3 nucleotide sequence: TGTGCCAGCAGCCGGCTGGACGGGACCGGGGAGCTGTTTTTT.

This clonotype was picked up a small number of times. The chain is built from TRBV5-1 and TRBJ1-4; the match to TRBD1 covers 7 bases. V was clipped by 4 bases and J by 8 bases; unmatched bases: 8. The length of the CDR3 is 14 residues. The germline gives CDR1 SGHRS, CDR2 YFSETQ. CDR3: CASSPGTAGEKLFF. CDR3 sequence (DNA): TGCGCCAGCAGCCCGGGGACAGCCGGGGAAAAACTGTTTTTT.

There are a few counts of this clonotype. The gene calls are TRBV12-3 or TRBV12-4 and TRBJ2-7; no clear D gene. V gave up 3 bases and J gave up 3 bases, with 12 bases separating them. This CDR3 spans 14 amino acids. CDR3 region: CASSFVGMSYEQYF. The CDR3 nucleotides read TGTGCCAGCAGTTTCGTGGGGATGAGCTACGAGCAGTACTTC.